Below, 24 T cell receptor beta chains from the same sample are listed, as sequenced in a study of blood T cell repertoires in COVID-19. Assay: immunoSEQ multiplex PCR; the TCRdb copy retains only in-frame clones and omits some. Of approximately 230,000 clones listed, approximately 88% were seen once; the top ten hold 6.3%. Sequencing was performed on peripheral blood. The receptors were sampled from a woman between 25 and 40 years old with COVID-19, enrolled during active disease.

V is TRBV5-1 and J is TRBJ2-1; 10 bases match TRBD2. CDR1 and CDR2 from the germline V gene are SGHRS and YFSETQ. The CDR3 length is 15 residues. V shed 4 bases, J shed 7 bases, and the junction held 8 bases outside the gene matches. In nucleotides, the CDR3 is TGCGCCAGCAGCCCGGATAGCGGGAGGAGGAATGAGCAGTTCTTC. It is translated as CASSPDSGRRNEQFF.

The chain is built from TRBV19 and TRBJ1-2; 7 positions match TRBD1. The V gene's germline CDR1 is LNHDA and CDR2 SQIVND (reference sequence). With 4 bases clipped from V and 8 bases from J, the junction kept 10 bases outside the gene matches. The CDR3 loop spans 14 amino acids. The CDR3 is CASSKGQPKRGYTF. CDR3 coding DNA: TGTGCCAGTAGTAAGGGACAGCCGAAGAGGGGCTACACCTTC.

This chain connects TRBV27 to TRBJ1-6, with 8 bases fitting TRBD1. The CDR3 is made up of 14 amino acids. Per germline, CDR1 MNHEY and CDR2 SMNVEV (reference sequence). Unmatched junction bases numbered 10, after V lost 5 bases and J lost 13 bases. The CDR3 here is CASSAGTGGFPLHF. CDR3 coding DNA: TGTGCCAGCAGTGCCGGGACAGGCGGCTTTCCCCTCCACTTT.

This clone was counted a single time. The chain employs TRBV4-3 and TRBJ1-2, with TRBD1 as a possible D gene (5 bases). The V and J ends lost 2 bases and 4 bases respectively, with 8 bases between them. Germline assignment: CDR1 LGHNA and CDR2 YSLEER. This CDR3 contains 13 residues. CDR3 amino acids: CASSQQGGYGYTF. For the CDR3, the DNA is TGCGCCAGCAGCCAACAGGGAGGCTATGGCTACACCTTC.

J is TRBJ2-4 and V is TRBV6-2 or TRBV6-3, with 7 nucleotides matching TRBD2. After removal of 0 bases from V and 0 bases from J, the junction contained 5 bases not matched to a gene. The CDR3 runs to 17 residues. Germline CDR1 reads MNHEY; CDR2 reads SVGEGT. This CDR3 is CASSYSRGGRAKNIQYF. In DNA, the CDR3 is TGTGCCAGCAGTTACTCGAGGGGCGGGAGAGCCAAAAACATTCAGTACTTC.

The genes are TRBV28 and TRBJ1-3; no reliable D call. Germline V gives CDR1 MDHEN, CDR2 SYDVKM. The CDR3 totals 13 residues. The V gene lost 0 bases and the J gene lost 9 bases, with 9 bases spanning the gap. The CDR3 region is CASSLWVQRTIYF. In nucleotides, the CDR3 is TGTGCCAGCAGTTTATGGGTCCAGCGCACCATATATTTT.

This chain joins TRBV6-5 and TRBJ2-1; 7 nucleotides agree with TRBD2. The V gene's germline CDR1 is MNHEY and CDR2 SVGAGI. Trimming at V came to 9 bases and at J to 8 bases, leaving 7 bases not matched to a gene. The CDR3 contains 12 residues. CDR3 protein: CASRTSPYEQFF. CDR3 in DNA: TGTGCCAGTAGGACTAGTCCCTATGAGCAGTTCTTC.

The chain has TRBV28 and TRBJ1-5; D possibly corresponds to TRBD1 (5 bases). CDR3 length: 15 residues. Germline values: CDR1 MDHEN, CDR2 SYDVKM. V was pared by 8 bases and J by 0 bases, with 14 bases between. The CDR3 nucleotides are TGTGCCAGCTCCGGGGGGGGGTATAGCAATCAGCCCCAGCATTTT. Translation gives CASSGGGYSNQPQHF.

This clone has more than one count but fewer than ten. The chain has TRBV6-6 and TRBJ1-3, with D possibly matching TRBD1 (6 bases). The CDR3 covers 19 residues. V shed 5 bases and J shed 0 bases, with 23 bases lying between them. Per germline, CDR1 MNHNY and CDR2 SVGAGI (reference sequence). This chain's CDR3 is CASSRTDRPHISSGNTIYF. The CDR3 DNA follows: TGTGCCAGCAGTCGGACAGACAGGCCCCACATCAGCTCTGGAAACACCATATATTTT.

J is TRBJ1-2 and V is TRBV5-6; 9 bases line up with TRBD1. The germline V gene has CDR1 SGHDT and CDR2 YYEEEE. The CDR3 totals 15 residues. V trimming: 0 bases; J trimming: 5 bases; junction bases outside the gene matches: 5. The DNA for the CDR3 is TGTGCCAGCAGCTTGGATCCACAGGGGGCGTATGGCTACACCTTC. This sequence encodes CASSLDPQGAYGYTF.

This clone appeared a few times. The chain couples TRBV7-2 to TRBJ2-2; D ambiguous. The CDR3 extends over 16 amino acids. V was trimmed by 5 bases and J by 1 base, leaving 14 bases between them. Germline assignment: CDR1 SGHTA and CDR2 FQGNSA. CDR3 DNA: TGTGCCAGCAGCAACCTGCAGTCCCGGAACACCGGGGAGCTGTTTTTT. This translates into CASSNLQSRNTGELFF. Full variable domain (rest looked up from reference TRBV7-2 and TRBJ2-2): GAGVSQSPSNKVTEKGKDVELRCDPISGHTALYWYRQSLGQGLEFLIYFQGNSAPDKSGLPSDRFSAERTGGSVSTLTIQRTQQEDSAVYLCASSNLQSRNTGELFFGEGSRLTVL.

The chain is built from TRBV5-5 and TRBJ1-2, with 7 bases aligning to TRBD1. The germline V gene encodes CDR1 SGHKS and CDR2 YYEKEE (reference sequence). The CDR3 is 16 amino acids. Trimming at V came to 2 bases and at J to 7 bases, leaving 14 bases not matched to a gene. DNA of the CDR3: TGTGCCAGCAGCTTTGGCCCAGCTCAGGGGGTCGCTGGCTACACCTTC. It yields the protein CASSFGPAQGVAGYTF.

The V and J genes are TRBV6-2 or TRBV6-3 and TRBJ2-3; 8 bases agree with TRBD2. The CDR3 extends over 16 amino acids. Germline assignment: CDR1 MNHEY and CDR2 SVGEGT. V was pared by 2 bases and J by 5 bases, with 9 bases of the junction left unmatched. The CDR3 coding sequence is TGTGCCAGCAGTTACGGAGCGGGGGCCTGGGAAGATACGCAGTATTTT. Translated, it gives CASSYGAGAWEDTQYF.

The rearrangement uses TRBV5-6 and TRBJ1-1; no firm D call. V was cut by 2 bases and J by 7 bases, with 6 bases left in between. This CDR3 is built from 11 residues. CDR1 SGHDT and CDR2 YYEEEE come from the germline V gene. The CDR3 DNA sequence: TGTGCCAGCAGCTTCTATGGTGAAGCTTTCTTT. Protein: CASSFYGEAFF.

This clone was counted a single time. At one of its ends the junction is not consistent with the germline gene, which may arise from a read error. CDR3 loop: CASSTGTGALDTQYF. The DNA of the CDR3 is TGTGCTAGCAGCACCGGGACAGGGGCGTTAGATACGCAGTATTTT. The V and J genes are TRBV7-7 and TRBJ2-3, with 10 positions matching TRBD1. CDR3 length equals 15 residues. CDR1 is SSHAT, CDR2 FNYEAQ, per germline (reference sequence).

The CDR3 reads CASSLDRAGGYTF. Written as DNA, the CDR3 is TGTGCCAGCAGTTTAGACAGGGCTGGTGGCTACACCTTC. The chain employs TRBV12-3 or TRBV12-4 and TRBJ1-2; D may be TRBD1 (6 bases). The CDR3 length is 13 residues. V was clipped by 1 base and J by 7 bases, with 10 bases between them.

This chain uses TRBV5-6 with TRBJ2-3, with no clear D. Trimming shortened V by 2 bases and J by 3 bases, and 13 bases separated the two germline ends. Germline CDR1 and CDR2: SGHDT and YYEEEE. This CDR3 spans 15 amino acids. CDR3 DNA sequence: TGTGCCAGCAGCTTCAGGTTGTTTAGAACAGATACGCAGTATTTT. This sequence encodes CASSFRLFRTDTQYF.

This clone occurred once. The CDR3 loop is CASNPTVLGTEAFF. CDR3 bases: TGTGCCAGTAACCCCACAGTGTTGGGCACTGAAGCTTTCTTT. The V and J genes are TRBV19 and TRBJ1-1; unclear D gene. This CDR3 is built from 14 residues. Germline V gene sequence: CDR1 LNHDA, CDR2 SQIVND (reference sequence). V lost 7 bases, J lost 4 bases, and 16 bases lay in between.

This chain uses TRBV11-1 with TRBJ2-1; TRBD2 is a possible D gene (7 bases). This CDR3 has 16 amino acids. V dropped 1 base and J dropped 4 bases, with 14 bases sitting between them. CDR1 SGHAT and CDR2 FQDESV come from the germline V gene (reference sequence). The CDR3 region has the DNA TGTGCCAGCAGCTTAGTGGGGCGGGGGCATTACAATGAGCAGTTCTTC. Amino acid sequence: CASSLVGRGHYNEQFF.

V gene TRBV6-2 or TRBV6-3 combines with J gene TRBJ2-1, with 9 bases identical to TRBD2. There are 18 residues in the CDR3. The germline V gene has CDR1 MNHEY and CDR2 SVGEGT. J lost 3 bases, V lost 0 bases, and 9 bases had no gene match. In nucleotides, the CDR3 is TGTGCCAGCAGTTACTCCTGGAGGAAGCGGGGGGTCTACAATGAGCAGTTCTTC. It specifies CASSYSWRKRGVYNEQFF.

This clone occurred a few times. The V call is TRBV7-2, the J call TRBJ2-3; possible D gene TRBD2, 5 bases. Trimming removed 4 bases from V and 5 bases from J, with 16 bases in between. The CDR3 sequence is 15 residues long. Germline CDR1 and CDR2: SGHTA and FQGNSA. CDR3 sequence reads: CASSSTIRELDTQYF. CDR3 bases: TGTGCCAGCAGCTCGACGATAAGGGAGTTAGATACGCAGTATTTT.

The J gene is TRBJ1-6, the V gene TRBV9; TRBD1 agrees at 10 bases. Losses at the gene ends were 2 bases for V and 7 bases for J; bases not matched to a gene: 3. Germline V gene lookup returns CDR1 SGDLS and CDR2 YYNGEE. This CDR3 region has 15 residues. CDR3 sequence: CASSVRTGGNSPLHF. In DNA, the CDR3 is TGTGCCAGCAGCGTTAGGACAGGGGGGAATTCACCCCTCCACTTT. The complete variable domain, with remaining parts taken from reference TRBV9 and TRBJ1-6, reads DSGVTQTPKHLITATGQRVTLRCSPRSGDLSVYWYQQSLDQGLQFLIQYYNGEERAKGNILERFSAQQFPDLHSELNLSSLELGDSALYFCASSVRTGGNSPLHFGNGTRLTVT.

The sample holds a few counts of this clone. The V call is TRBV21-1, the J call TRBJ2-7; the table's TRBD1 call for D was not verified on the DNA. TRBV21-1 is reported as a pseudogene. CDR3 size: 17 residues. CDR3 amino acids: CASSKGKGTRGPYEQYF. CDR3 bases: TGTGCCAGCAGCAAAGGGAAGGGAACAAGGGGGCCCTACGAGCAGTACTTC.

The chain uses TRBV5-8 and TRBJ1-1; the match to TRBD1 covers 10 bases. Per germline, CDR1 SGHTS and CDR2 YDEGEE. V lost 3 bases and J lost 5; bases outside the gene matches: 7. The CDR3 runs 15 residues. CDR3 nucleotides: TGTGCCAGCAGCTCCCTCAGGACAGGGGGGACTGAAGCTTTCTTT. Translation gives CASSSLRTGGTEAFF.